A selection of T cell receptor beta chains follows, all from one sample in a study of blood T cell repertoires in COVID-19. Sequenced by immunoSEQ multiplex PCR; TCRdb stores in-frame clones only, minus some. This sample carries a few hundred thousand clones, 83% of them seen once, and the ten largest clones take around 1.2%. Sequences were obtained from peripheral blood. The source is a woman in her fifties or sixties with acute or convalescent COVID-19. Each CDR3 is given without its conserved first and last residue.

J gene | CDR3 length | V gene | CDR3 protein
TRBJ2-2 | 13 | TRBV20-1 | SASHRGLYTGELF
TRBJ1-1 | 11 | TRBV11-2 | ASTKQGNTEAF
TRBJ2-6 | 14 | TRBV5-1 | ASSLTGEYGANVLT
TRBJ1-2 | 16 | TRBV12-5 | ASGLGTGANPSNYGYT
TRBJ2-3 | 12 | TRBV5-4 | ASSLRGTPDTQY
TRBJ2-1 | 9 | TRBV20-1 | SASQVGEQF
TRBJ1-2 | 11 | TRBV2 | ARGEKANYGYT
TRBJ2-2 | 15 | TRBV21-1 | ASSSHSTGSNTGELF
TRBJ2-2 | 12 | TRBV10-2 | ASMGLAAFGELF
TRBJ1-1 | 15 | TRBV30 | AWSVRRVGVLNTEAF
TRBJ2-7 | 14 | TRBV4-3 | ASSQDRASGGYEQY
TRBJ2-5 | 14 | TRBV7-2 | ASSPGLAGGQETQY
TRBJ2-2 | 14 | TRBV7-3 | ASSSIAGADTGELF
TRBJ2-1 | 11 | TRBV6-5 | ASSGQTYNEQF
TRBJ2-5 | 11 | TRBV2 | ASTERREETQY
TRBJ2-3 | 13 | TRBV18 | ASSPLAGGADTQY
TRBJ1-5 | 16 | TRBV7-6 | ASSLGTGGGYSNQPQH
TRBJ1-5 | 14 | TRBV19 | ASDALGQYSNQPQH
TRBJ2-1 | 12 | TRBV5-6 | ASSLGGRTLEQF
TRBJ1-6 | 13 | TRBV15 | ATSRVLGRESPLH
TRBJ2-1 | 13 | TRBV30 | AWSVSGGWVSEQF
TRBJ1-3 | 14 | TRBV7-2 | ASSSSGAGSGNTIY
TRBJ2-7 | 14 | TRBV6-2/TRBV6-3 | ASSRHDQGLVYEQY
TRBJ2-1 | 13 | TRBV5-1 | ASSPGTGGFYEQF
TRBJ1-2 | 14 | TRBV30 | AWSVDGGGVGYGYT
TRBJ1-5 | 13 | TRBV5-5 | ASSPGGGRNQPQH
TRBJ2-3 | 14 | TRBV18 | ASSPLGAGEADTQY
TRBJ1-2 | 10 | TRBV24-1 | ATSSGDYGYT
TRBJ2-1 | 15 | TRBV7-8 | ASSLARSGGRYNEQF
TRBJ2-2 | 10 | TRBV30 | AGPGWNRELF
TRBJ1-2 | 13 | TRBV11-2 | ASSAGQGADYGYT